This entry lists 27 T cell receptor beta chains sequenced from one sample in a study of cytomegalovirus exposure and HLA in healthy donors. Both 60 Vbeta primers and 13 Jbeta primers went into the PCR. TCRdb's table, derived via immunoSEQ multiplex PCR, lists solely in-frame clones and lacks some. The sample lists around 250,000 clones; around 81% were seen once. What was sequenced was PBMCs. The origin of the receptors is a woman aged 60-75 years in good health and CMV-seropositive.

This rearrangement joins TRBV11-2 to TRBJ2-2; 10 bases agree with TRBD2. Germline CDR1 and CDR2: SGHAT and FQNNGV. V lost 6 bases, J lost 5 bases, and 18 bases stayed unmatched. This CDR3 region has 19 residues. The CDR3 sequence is CASRRPGLAGARRTGELFF. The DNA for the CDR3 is TGTGCCAGCAGACGTCCGGGGCTAGCGGGAGCCAGAAGGACCGGGGAGCTGTTTTTT.

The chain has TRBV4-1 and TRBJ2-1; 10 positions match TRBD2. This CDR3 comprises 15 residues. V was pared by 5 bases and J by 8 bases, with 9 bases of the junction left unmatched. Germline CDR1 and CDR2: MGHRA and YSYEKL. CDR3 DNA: TGCGCCAGCAGCGAAAGCGGGAGGGCATTCGATGAGCAGTTCTTC. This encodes CASSESGRAFDEQFF.

For the CDR3, the DNA is TGTGCCAGCAGTGTGGGGACTCACAGTGGCGAAAAACTGTTTTTT. It specifies CASSVGTHSGEKLFF. The chain joins TRBV2 to TRBJ1-4, with D maybe TRBD1 (5 bases). Trimming left V 4 bases short and J 8 bases short, with 17 bases between. The length of the CDR3 is 15 residues. From germline, CDR1 is SNHLY and CDR2 FYNNEI.

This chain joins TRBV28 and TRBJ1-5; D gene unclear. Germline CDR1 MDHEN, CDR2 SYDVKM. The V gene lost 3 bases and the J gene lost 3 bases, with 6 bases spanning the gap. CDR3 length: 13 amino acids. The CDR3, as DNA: TGTGCCAGCAGTTTGTCCAACAATCAGCCCCAGCATTTT. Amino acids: CASSLSNNQPQHF.

The CDR3 sequence is CASSPRLASSYNEQFF. The CDR3 DNA follows: TGTGCCAGCAGTCCCCGACTGGCTAGCTCCTACAATGAGCAGTTCTTC. V usage is TRBV27 and J usage is TRBJ2-1; D call uncertain. V was shortened by 5 bases and J by 0 bases, with 14 bases between the two germline ends. The CDR3 consists of 16 residues. The germline V gene encodes CDR1 MNHEY and CDR2 SMNVEV (reference sequence).

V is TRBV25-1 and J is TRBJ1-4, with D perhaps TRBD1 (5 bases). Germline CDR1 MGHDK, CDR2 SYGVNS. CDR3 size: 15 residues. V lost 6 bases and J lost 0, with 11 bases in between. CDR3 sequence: CASSRRTPTNEKLFF. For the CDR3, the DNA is TGTGCCAGCAGCAGAAGGACACCAACTAATGAAAAACTGTTTTTT. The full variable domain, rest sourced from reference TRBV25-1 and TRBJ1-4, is EADIYQTPRYLVIGTGKKITLECSQTMGHDKMYWYQQDPGMELHLIHYSYGVNSTEKGDLSSESTVSRIRTEHFPLTLESARPSHTSQYLCASSRRTPTNEKLFFGSGTQLSVL.

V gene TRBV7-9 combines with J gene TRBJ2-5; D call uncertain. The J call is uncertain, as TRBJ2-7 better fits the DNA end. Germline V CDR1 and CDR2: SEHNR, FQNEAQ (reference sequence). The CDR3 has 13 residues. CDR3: CASSSFVDYEQYF. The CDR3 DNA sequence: TGTGCCAGCAGCTCCTTCGTAGACTACGAGCAGTACTTC.

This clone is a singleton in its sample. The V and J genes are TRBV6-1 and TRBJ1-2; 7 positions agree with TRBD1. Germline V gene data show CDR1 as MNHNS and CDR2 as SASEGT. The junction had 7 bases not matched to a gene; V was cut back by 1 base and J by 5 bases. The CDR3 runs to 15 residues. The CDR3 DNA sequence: TGTGCCAGCAGTGAAGGACAGGGTTGGGGTTATGGCTACACCTTC. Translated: CASSEGQGWGYGYTF.

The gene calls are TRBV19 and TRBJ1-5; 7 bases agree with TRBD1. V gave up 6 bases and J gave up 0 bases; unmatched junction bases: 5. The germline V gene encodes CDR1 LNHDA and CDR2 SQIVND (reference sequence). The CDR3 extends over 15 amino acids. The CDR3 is CASRPTGDSNQPQHF. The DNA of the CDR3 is TGTGCCAGTAGACCAACAGGGGATAGCAATCAGCCCCAGCATTTT.

The CDR3, as DNA: TGTGCCAGCAGTTACGGGGGGAAGGGGGAGACCCAGTACTTC. This gives the protein CASSYGGKGETQYF. The rearrangement joins TRBV6-6 to TRBJ2-5; a possible D gene is TRBD2 (6 bases). Germline V gives CDR1 MNHNY, CDR2 SVGAGI (reference sequence). V was shortened by 2 bases and J by 5 bases, with 12 bases between the two germline ends. The CDR3 is made up of 14 amino acids.

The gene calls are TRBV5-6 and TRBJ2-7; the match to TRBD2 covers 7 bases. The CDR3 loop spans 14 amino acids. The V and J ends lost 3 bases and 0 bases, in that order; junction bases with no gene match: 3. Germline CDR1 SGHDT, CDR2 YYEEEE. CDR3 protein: CASSSSGSSYEQYF. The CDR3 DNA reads TGTGCCAGCAGCTCTAGCGGCAGCTCCTACGAGCAGTACTTC.

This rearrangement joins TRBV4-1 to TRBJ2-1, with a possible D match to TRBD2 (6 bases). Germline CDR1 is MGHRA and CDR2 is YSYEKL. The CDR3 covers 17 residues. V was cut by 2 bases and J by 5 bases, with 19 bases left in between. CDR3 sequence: CASSQTGARRRHNEQFF. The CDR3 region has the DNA TGCGCCAGCAGCCAAACGGGAGCCCGGCGGAGACACAATGAGCAGTTCTTC.

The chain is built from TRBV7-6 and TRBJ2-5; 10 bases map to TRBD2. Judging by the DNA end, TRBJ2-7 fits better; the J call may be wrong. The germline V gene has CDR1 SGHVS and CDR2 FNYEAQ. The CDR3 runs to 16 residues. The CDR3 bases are TGTGCCAGCAGCTTAACCGGGACTAGCGCGCCCTACGAGCAGTACTTC. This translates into CASSLTGTSAPYEQYF.

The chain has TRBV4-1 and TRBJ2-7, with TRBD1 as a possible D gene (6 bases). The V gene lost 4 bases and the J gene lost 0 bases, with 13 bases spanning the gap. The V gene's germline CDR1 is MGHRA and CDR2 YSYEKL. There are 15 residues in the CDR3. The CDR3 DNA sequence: TGCGCCAGCAGCCTTAACGGACAGTCCTCCTACGAGCAGTACTTC. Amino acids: CASSLNGQSSYEQYF.

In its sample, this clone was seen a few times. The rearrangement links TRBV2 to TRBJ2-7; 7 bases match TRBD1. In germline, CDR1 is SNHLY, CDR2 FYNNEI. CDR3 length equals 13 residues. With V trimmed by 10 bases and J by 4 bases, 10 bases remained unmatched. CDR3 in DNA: TGTGCCAAAGCTGGTAGGGGGCGGTACGAGCAGTACTTC. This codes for CAKAGRGRYEQYF.

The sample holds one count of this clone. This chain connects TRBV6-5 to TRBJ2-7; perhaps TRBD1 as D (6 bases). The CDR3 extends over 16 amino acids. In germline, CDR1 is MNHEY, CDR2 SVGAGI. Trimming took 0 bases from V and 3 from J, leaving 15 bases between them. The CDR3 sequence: CASSYSNRVLYYEQYF. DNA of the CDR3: TGTGCCAGCAGTTACTCTAACAGGGTTCTTTACTACGAGCAGTACTTC.

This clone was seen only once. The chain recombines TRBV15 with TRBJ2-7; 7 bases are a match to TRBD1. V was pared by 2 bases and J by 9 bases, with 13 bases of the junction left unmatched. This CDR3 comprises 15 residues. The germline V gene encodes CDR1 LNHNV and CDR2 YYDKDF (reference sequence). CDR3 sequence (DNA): TGTGCCACCAGCAGACTACGGGACAGCCTATACCGGCAGTACTTC. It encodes CATSRLRDSLYRQYF.

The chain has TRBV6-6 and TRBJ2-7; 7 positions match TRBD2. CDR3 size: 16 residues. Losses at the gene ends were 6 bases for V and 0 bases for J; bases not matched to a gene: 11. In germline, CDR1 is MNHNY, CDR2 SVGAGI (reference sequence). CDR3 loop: CASSLPRGGSSYEQYF. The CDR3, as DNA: TGTGCCAGCAGCCTACCTCGGGGAGGGAGCTCCTACGAGCAGTACTTC.

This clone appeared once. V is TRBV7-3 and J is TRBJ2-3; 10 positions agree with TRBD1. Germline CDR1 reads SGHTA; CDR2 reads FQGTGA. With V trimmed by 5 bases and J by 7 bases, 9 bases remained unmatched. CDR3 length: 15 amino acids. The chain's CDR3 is CASSPTGGARNTQYF. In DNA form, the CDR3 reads TGTGCCAGCAGCCCGACAGGGGGCGCGAGGAATACGCAGTATTTT.

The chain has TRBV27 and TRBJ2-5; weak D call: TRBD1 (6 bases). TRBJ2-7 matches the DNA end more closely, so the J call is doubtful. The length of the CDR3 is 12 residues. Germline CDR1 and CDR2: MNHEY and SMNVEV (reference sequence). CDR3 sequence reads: CATRDTLYEQYF. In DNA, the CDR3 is TGTGCCACCCGGGACACCCTCTACGAGCAGTACTTC.

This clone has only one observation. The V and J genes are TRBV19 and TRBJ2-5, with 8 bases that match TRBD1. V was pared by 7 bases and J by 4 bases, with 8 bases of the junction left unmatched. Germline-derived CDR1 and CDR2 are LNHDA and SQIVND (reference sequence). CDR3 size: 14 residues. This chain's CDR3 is CASTPGQGRETQYF. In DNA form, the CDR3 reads TGTGCCAGTACCCCAGGACAGGGCCGAGAGACCCAGTACTTC.

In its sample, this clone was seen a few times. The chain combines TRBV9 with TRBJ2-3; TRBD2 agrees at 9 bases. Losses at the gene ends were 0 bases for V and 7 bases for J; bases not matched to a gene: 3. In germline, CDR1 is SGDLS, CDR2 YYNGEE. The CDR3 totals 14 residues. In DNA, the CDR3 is TGTGCCAGCAGCGTAGGACTAGCGGAAAATACGCAGTATTTT. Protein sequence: CASSVGLAENTQYF. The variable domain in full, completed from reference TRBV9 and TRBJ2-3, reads DSGVTQTPKHLITATGQRVTLRCSPRSGDLSVYWYQQSLDQGLQFLIQYYNGEERAKGNILERFSAQQFPDLHSELNLSSLELGDSALYFCASSVGLAENTQYFGPGTRLTVL.

DNA of the CDR3: TGCGCCAGCAGCCGGGACAGAATAACAGATACGCAGTATTTT. This encodes CASSRDRITDTQYF. The genes are TRBV5-1 and TRBJ2-3, with 7 bases aligning to TRBD1. The germline V gene encodes CDR1 SGHRS and CDR2 YFSETQ. The V segment lost 4 bases and the J segment 3 bases; nucleotides outside the gene matches: 5. This CDR3 spans 14 amino acids.

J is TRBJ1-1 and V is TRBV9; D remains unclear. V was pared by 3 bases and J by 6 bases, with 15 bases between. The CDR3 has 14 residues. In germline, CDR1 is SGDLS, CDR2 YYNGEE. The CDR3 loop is CASSERLEAAEAFF. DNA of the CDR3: TGTGCCAGCAGCGAGCGTTTGGAAGCGGCTGAAGCTTTCTTT.

CDR3 loop: CAWSGQASVGYTF. The DNA for the CDR3 is TGTGCCTGGAGTGGACAGGCCTCTGTAGGCTACACCTTC. The chain links TRBV30 to TRBJ1-2; tentative D call: TRBD1 (6 bases). Germline V lookup: CDR1 GTSNPN, CDR2 SVGIG (reference sequence). CDR3 length equals 13 residues. The ends were cut back, 1 base at V and 8 bases at J, with 14 bases in the middle.

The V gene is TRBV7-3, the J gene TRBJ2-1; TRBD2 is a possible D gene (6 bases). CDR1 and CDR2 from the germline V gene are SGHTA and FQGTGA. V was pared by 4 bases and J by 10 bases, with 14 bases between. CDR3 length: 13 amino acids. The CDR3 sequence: CASSSSGGGEQFF. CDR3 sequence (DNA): TGTGCCAGCAGCTCCTCCGGGGGTGGCGAGCAGTTCTTC.

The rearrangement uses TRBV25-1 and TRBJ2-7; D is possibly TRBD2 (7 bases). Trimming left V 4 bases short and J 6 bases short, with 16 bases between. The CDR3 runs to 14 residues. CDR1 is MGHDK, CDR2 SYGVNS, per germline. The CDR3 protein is CASSVGGRLGEQYF. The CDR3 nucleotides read TGTGCCAGCAGTGTCGGGGGGCGCTTAGGCGAGCAGTACTTC.